The present TCR beta chain was sequenced within a study of radiotherapy plus CTLA-4 blockade in lung cancer. Study-wide findings and caveats: Subsequent to radiotherapy plus ipilimumab, tumor-derived TCR clones underwent expansion in blood. Response, reportedly, was best predicted by interferon-beta along with early blood T cell clone dynamics.

Germline CDR1 and CDR2: MNHEY and SVGAGI. V lost 11 bases to trimming and J lost 3 bases; unmatched junction nucleotides: 7. The CDR3 extends over 12 amino acids. About this clone: Antigen unknown.

Only in-frame clones appear in the TCRdb table, and some are missing; sequencing was by immunoSEQ multiplex PCR. Of over a thousand clones listed, approximately 86% are singletons. The origin of this receptor is a human donor with non-small cell lung cancer who had a complete response to radiotherapy plus ipilimumab. Sequencing used tumor tissue, obtained from a patient treated with radiotherapy plus ipilimumab. This chain uses TRBV6-5 with TRBJ2-7, with 7 bases aligning to TRBD1. CDR3 protein: CAVTGQNYEQYF. The CDR3 nucleotides read TGTGCCGTCACGGGACAGAACTACGAGCAGTACTTC.